This TCR beta chain was obtained from a study of blood T cell repertoires in COVID-19. Across the study: T cells, B-cell-depleted T cells, or PBMCs supplied cDNA or gDNA.

Sequencing used immunoSEQ multiplex PCR; TCRdb keeps in-frame clones, though not all of them. Altogether around 120,000 clones are present, roughly four fifths being singletons, with the ten largest covering about 8%. Looked up from germline, CDR1 is SGHTA and CDR2 is FQGTGA. Germline trimming cut 5 bases from V and 1 base from J; bases unmatched to any gene: 4. The CDR3 runs 15 residues. This receptor was identified in a man between 70 and 80 years old with active or convalescent COVID-19. The specimen sequenced was peripheral blood. The V gene is TRBV7-3, the J gene TRBJ2-1; 8 bases line up with TRBD2. The CDR3 loop reads CASSLIAGSYNEQFF. The CDR3 DNA reads as TGTGCCAGCAGCCTAATAGCGGGGTCCTACAATGAGCAGTTCTTC.